The 28 T cell receptor beta chains in this list originate from one sample, sequenced in a study of T cells after posttransplantation cyclophosphamide. Measured with immunoSEQ multiplex PCR; TCRdb has only the in-frame clones, and not every one. The table has approximately 52,000 clones, 86% seen once. The sequenced material came from PBMCs. Receptors originate from a man aged 25-45 years with a blood cancer, CMV-positive, and with a related stem cell donor.

This chain uses TRBV5-1 with TRBJ2-1; TRBD2 might be the D (5 bases). V was trimmed by 4 bases and J by 4 bases, leaving 15 bases between them. The CDR3 is made up of 15 amino acids. Germline CDR1 SGHRS, CDR2 YFSETQ. In DNA form, the CDR3 reads TGCGCCAGCAGCCTACTTGGGAGCCCGTACAATGAGCAGTTCTTC. Its protein product is CASSLLGSPYNEQFF.

The chain carries TRBV4-1 and TRBJ2-7; 10 bases are a match to TRBD1. Germline V gene lookup returns CDR1 MGHRA and CDR2 YSYEKL. The trim removed 1 base at V and 2 bases at J, leaving 2 bases unmatched. This CDR3 has 15 amino acids. CDR3 sequence: CASSQAGTGAYEQYF. The CDR3 DNA reads TGCGCCAGCAGCCAAGCCGGGACAGGGGCCTACGAGCAGTACTTC.

V gene TRBV30 combines with J gene TRBJ1-4, with a weak D call TRBD1 (5 bases). Germline-derived CDR1 and CDR2 are GTSNPN and SVGIG (reference sequence). This CDR3 has 13 amino acids. Trimming stripped 1 base from V and 8 bases from J, with 11 bases between. CDR3 protein: CAWSGGVREKLFF. The DNA for the CDR3 is TGTGCCTGGAGTGGGGGGGTTCGGGAAAAACTGTTTTTT. Supplemented by reference TRBV30 and TRBJ1-4, the full variable domain reads SQTIHQWPATLVQPVGSPLSLECTVEGTSNPNLYWYRQAAGRGLQLLFYSVGIGQISSEVPQNLSASRPQDRQFILSSKKLLLSDSGFYLCAWSGGVREKLFFGSGTQLSVL.

The chain links TRBV28 to TRBJ2-3; D gene unclear. The CDR3 totals 12 residues. V shed 6 bases and J shed 6 bases, with 10 bases lying between them. CDR1 and CDR2 from the germline V gene are MDHEN and SYDVKM. The CDR3 nucleotides read TGTGCCAGCAGCCCTCTATATGATACGCAGTATTTT. It codes for CASSPLYDTQYF.

The chain has TRBV7-9 and TRBJ2-2, with 15 positions matching TRBD2. CDR3 length equals 19 residues. Unmatched junction bases numbered 15, after V lost 11 bases and J lost 2 bases. CDR1 and CDR2 (germline): SEHNR, FQNEAQ (reference sequence). The CDR3, as DNA: TGTGCCGAACCAAGGACTAGCGGGAGGGCCTTAGAAAACACCGGGGAGCTGTTTTTT. It translates to CAEPRTSGRALENTGELFF.

The chain employs TRBV4-1 and TRBJ2-1; unclear D gene. Trimming took off 2 bases at V and 7 bases at J, with 9 bases between the two ends. Germline CDR1 and CDR2: MGHRA and YSYEKL. The CDR3 consists of 13 residues. The CDR3 DNA reads as TGCGCCAGCAGCCAACCATACGGGAATGAGCAGTTCTTC. Amino acids: CASSQPYGNEQFF.

The gene calls are TRBV30 and TRBJ2-1; the D gene is possibly TRBD2 (5 bases). The CDR3 sequence is 13 residues long. V gave up 4 bases and J gave up 6 bases, with 13 bases separating them. Germline CDR1 reads GTSNPN; CDR2 reads SVGIG (reference sequence). CDR3 nucleotide sequence: TGTGCCTGGAAAGGTCTAGCCGTCAATGAGCAGTTCTTC. As protein: CAWKGLAVNEQFF.

This chain uses TRBV5-1 with TRBJ2-6; 9 nucleotides match TRBD1. J gave up 2 bases and V 1 base, and 4 bases lay outside the gene matches. The CDR3 is 17 residues long. Germline-derived CDR1 and CDR2 are SGHRS and YFSETQ. The CDR3, as DNA: TGCGCCAGCAGCTTGCTCGGGACAGGGACTGGGGCCAACGTCCTGACTTTC. Its protein is CASSLLGTGTGANVLTF.

The rearrangement joins TRBV2 to TRBJ2-7, with TRBD2 matching over 7 bases. CDR1 is SNHLY, CDR2 FYNNEI, per germline. Trimming cost V 6 bases and J 1 base; bases outside gene matches: 12. The CDR3 runs to 16 residues. The DNA for the CDR3 is TGTGCCAGCAGGCTTAGGGAGCGGGGAGCTTCCTACGAGCAGTACTTC. Translation: CASRLRERGASYEQYF.

The CDR3 loop reads CSADLYGYTF. CDR3 coding DNA: TGCAGTGCCGACTTGTATGGCTACACCTTC. This rearrangement joins TRBV20-1 to TRBJ1-2; D gene ambiguous. CDR1 is DFQATT, CDR2 SNEGSKA, per germline (reference sequence). This CDR3 region has 10 residues. With 6 bases removed from V and 5 bases from J, the gap between germline ends came to 7 bases.

This chain uses TRBV29-1 with TRBJ1-2; D is ambiguous. Trimming cost V 7 bases and J 9 bases, with 18 bases left between them. This CDR3 comprises 12 residues. Per germline, CDR1 SQVTM and CDR2 ANQGSEA. CDR3 DNA: TGCAGCGCCCGTCATATCACGACTAGCTACACCTTC. It translates to CSARHITTSYTF.

This chain joins TRBV18 and TRBJ2-1; TRBD2 is a possible D gene (6 bases). This CDR3 is built from 15 residues. The V gene lost 3 bases and the J gene lost 1 base, with 10 bases spanning the gap. CDR1 and CDR2 from the germline V gene are KGHSH and LQKENI. The CDR3 loop is CASSPLGTSYNEQFF. The CDR3 DNA reads as TGTGCCAGCTCACCTCTCGGGACTTCCTACAATGAGCAGTTCTTC.

V gene TRBV6-1 combines with J gene TRBJ2-7; 11 bases align to TRBD2. Unmatched junction bases numbered 9, after V lost 4 bases and J lost 4 bases. The germline V gene encodes CDR1 MNHNS and CDR2 SASEGT. The CDR3 covers 16 residues. CDR3 sequence (DNA): TGTGCCAGCAGTGGATCCGGGACTAGCGGAGCGTACGAGCAGTACTTC. Its translation: CASSGSGTSGAYEQYF.

The chain employs TRBV13 and TRBJ1-1; 7 bases are a match to TRBD1. Trimming took 6 bases from V and 6 from J; bases not matched to a gene: 10. The germline CDR1 and CDR2 sequences are PRHDT and FYEKMQ (reference sequence). CDR3 length equals 14 residues. DNA of the CDR3: TGTGCCAGCAGAAACCGGGACAGTAGTGCTGAAGCTTTCTTT. It encodes CASRNRDSSAEAFF.

The V gene is TRBV27, the J gene TRBJ2-7; D remains ambiguous. Looked up from germline, CDR1 is MNHEY and CDR2 is SMNVEV (reference sequence). Trimming took off 4 bases at V and 1 base at J, with 11 bases between the two ends. This CDR3 contains 14 residues. The DNA for the CDR3 is TGTGCCAGCAGTTATTGGCGGAATTCCTACGAGCAGTACTTC. Amino acids: CASSYWRNSYEQYF.

The chain carries TRBV7-9 and TRBJ1-1, with 7 bases matching TRBD1. Unmatched junction bases numbered 8, after V lost 2 bases and J lost 5 bases. The CDR3 contains 15 residues. CDR1 and CDR2 (germline): SEHNR, FQNEAQ (reference sequence). CDR3 sequence (DNA): TGTGCCAGCAGCTTACTACAGGCAGGGGGGACTGAAGCTTTCTTT. This translates into CASSLLQAGGTEAFF.

This clone has just a few counts. J is TRBJ2-7 and V is TRBV6-5; 7 bases line up with TRBD1. The length of the CDR3 is 13 residues. V dropped 7 bases and J dropped 3; count of bases not matched to a gene: 6. Germline assignment: CDR1 MNHEY and CDR2 SVGAGI. The CDR3 sequence: CASTRGQIYEQYF. For the CDR3, the DNA is TGTGCCAGCACTAGGGGACAGATCTACGAGCAGTACTTC.

The chain couples TRBV19 to TRBJ2-7; TRBD2 aligns across 9 bases. After removal of 2 bases from V and 6 bases from J, the junction contained 8 bases not matched to a gene. The CDR3 contains 15 residues. Germline values: CDR1 LNHDA, CDR2 SQIVND (reference sequence). CDR3 nucleotides: TGTGCCAGTAGTATACTAGCGGGAACCGAGGGCGAGCAGTACTTC. Its protein product is CASSILAGTEGEQYF.

In nucleotides, the CDR3 is TGTGCCTGGGGCGAAGACAGCACCGGGGAGCTGTTTTTT. This sequence encodes CAWGEDSTGELFF. This chain links TRBV30 with TRBJ2-2; D is possibly TRBD1 (5 bases). Germline V gene data show CDR1 as GTSNPN and CDR2 as SVGIG (reference sequence). V lost 5 bases and J lost 4, with 11 bases in between. This CDR3 has 13 amino acids.

V is TRBV27 and J is TRBJ1-4, with TRBD1 identical over 8 bases. The ends lost 6 bases at V and 8 bases at J; junction bases unmatched: 5. From germline, CDR1 is MNHEY and CDR2 SMNVEV (reference sequence). The CDR3 runs 13 residues. CDR3 bases: TGTGCCAGCAGGTCGCAGGGGGCCGAAAAACTGTTTTTT. Residues: CASRSQGAEKLFF.

The chain is built from TRBV27 and TRBJ2-1; no clear D. Per germline, CDR1 MNHEY and CDR2 SMNVEV (reference sequence). The CDR3 is 14 residues long. The V gene lost 8 bases and the J gene lost 0 bases, with 11 bases spanning the gap. The chain's CDR3 is CASGQRSSYNEQFF. The CDR3 nucleotides are TGTGCCAGCGGCCAAAGAAGCTCCTACAATGAGCAGTTCTTC.

This chain uses TRBV7-2 with TRBJ2-5; 11 nucleotides align to TRBD2. V was pared by 3 bases and J by 5 bases, with 8 bases of the junction left unmatched. In germline, CDR1 is SGHTA, CDR2 FQGNSA. The CDR3 is made up of 16 amino acids. The CDR3 here is CASSFEVAGGYETQYF. DNA for the CDR3: TGTGCCAGCAGCTTTGAGGTAGCGGGAGGGTATGAGACCCAGTACTTC. The whole variable domain, filled in from reference TRBV7-2 and TRBJ2-5, reads GAGVSQSPSNKVTEKGKDVELRCDPISGHTALYWYRQSLGQGLEFLIYFQGNSAPDKSGLPSDRFSAERTGGSVSTLTIQRTQQEDSAVYLCASSFEVAGGYETQYFGPGTRLLVL.

DNA for the CDR3: TGCGCCAGCAGCGCCGGGACTAGCGATGAGACCCAGTACTTC. Encoded protein: CASSAGTSDETQYF. The rearrangement links TRBV5-1 to TRBJ2-5, with 10 bases that match TRBD2. Losses at the gene ends were 4 bases for V and 5 bases for J; bases not matched to a gene: 5. CDR3 length: 14 amino acids. CDR1 and CDR2 from the germline V gene are SGHRS and YFSETQ. The full variable domain, rest sourced from reference TRBV5-1 and TRBJ2-5, is KAGVTQTPRYLIKTRGQQVTLSCSPISGHRSVSWYQQTPGQGLQFLFEYFSETQRNKGNFPGRFSGRQFSNSRSEMNVSTLELGDSALYLCASSAGTSDETQYFGPGTRLLVL.

Only a few counts were recorded for this clone. V usage is TRBV6-1 and J usage is TRBJ1-4; 9 positions agree with TRBD1. V was pared by 4 bases and J by 8 bases, with 11 bases of the junction left unmatched. The CDR3 runs 16 residues. Germline V gene lookup returns CDR1 MNHNS and CDR2 SASEGT. CDR3 in amino acids: CASSAGQGRGREKLFF. The CDR3 coding sequence is TGTGCCAGCAGTGCGGGACAGGGTCGTGGGCGGGAAAAACTGTTTTTT.

The rearrangement uses TRBV20-1 and TRBJ2-3; no reliable D call. From germline, CDR1 is DFQATT and CDR2 SNEGSKA (reference sequence). Trimming shortened V by 5 bases and J by 2 bases, and 5 bases separated the two germline ends. CDR3 size: 11 residues. Here the CDR3 reads CSALLTDTQYF. The CDR3 nucleotides are TGCAGTGCTCTCCTCACAGATACGCAGTATTTT.

The rearrangement uses TRBV19 and TRBJ1-2, with 7 bases matching TRBD1. The CDR3 covers 14 residues. Per the germline V gene, CDR1 is LNHDA and CDR2 is SQIVND (reference sequence). With V trimmed by 6 bases and J by 3 bases, 7 bases remained unmatched. CDR3 DNA sequence: TGTGCCAGTAGACCGCGACAGGGTGACTATGGCTACACCTTC. As protein: CASRPRQGDYGYTF.

The rearrangement links TRBV19 to TRBJ2-5, with TRBD2 identical over 8 bases. In germline, CDR1 is LNHDA, CDR2 SQIVND (reference sequence). The CDR3 has 13 amino acids. V lost 8 bases to trimming and J lost 0 bases; unmatched junction nucleotides: 2. CDR3 residues: CASGGGYQETQYF. The CDR3 region has the DNA TGTGCCAGTGGCGGGGGGTACCAAGAGACCCAGTACTTC.

The rearrangement uses TRBV5-1 and TRBJ2-5; TRBD2 aligns across 12 bases. Germline CDR1 and CDR2: SGHRS and YFSETQ. The CDR3 loop spans 17 amino acids. V shed 3 bases, J shed 1 base, and the junction held 7 bases outside the gene matches. The CDR3 sequence: CASSYPGLAGPQETQYF. The CDR3, as DNA: TGCGCCAGCAGCTACCCCGGACTAGCGGGGCCCCAAGAGACCCAGTACTTC.